These 16 T cell receptor beta chains came from one sample sequenced in a study of cytomegalovirus exposure and HLA in healthy donors. Using immunoSEQ multiplex PCR, the repertoire was profiled, and TCRdb retains in-frame clones only, with some absent. This sample has about 200,000 clones, with 86% found just once. The sequenced material came from PBMCs. The receptor set was obtained from a woman aged 18-30 years in good health and CMV-seronegative.

J is TRBJ1-2 and V is TRBV5-6, with 8 bases that match TRBD1. Trimming removed 4 bases from V and 0 bases from J; junction bases left unmatched: 11. The CDR3 is 17 amino acids. Germline CDR1 and CDR2: SGHDT and YYEEEE. For the CDR3, the DNA is TGTGCCAGCAGCCTTACGACAGGGGCCAGAGCTAACTATGGCTACACCTTC. As protein: CASSLTTGARANYGYTF.

The chain couples TRBV5-1 to TRBJ1-2; 8 nucleotides agree with TRBD1. J was trimmed by 2 bases and V by 9 bases; bases with no gene match: 6. Germline V CDR1 and CDR2: SGHRS, YFSETQ. The CDR3 is made up of 13 amino acids. CDR3: CATSRQGNYGYTF. The CDR3 DNA is TGCGCCACTTCACGACAGGGGAACTATGGCTACACCTTC.

The chain couples TRBV30 to TRBJ1-1; D is undetermined. CDR1 and CDR2 from the germline V gene are GTSNPN and SVGIG (reference sequence). V lost 4 bases to trimming and J lost 0 bases, with 24 bases between them. This CDR3 has 18 amino acids. The CDR3 region is CAWTAPRPYLGVNTEAFF. The CDR3 DNA sequence: TGTGCCTGGACTGCCCCCCGCCCTTACTTGGGAGTGAACACTGAAGCTTTCTTT. Full variable domain (remainder filled in from reference TRBV30 and TRBJ1-1): SQTIHQWPATLVQPVGSPLSLECTVEGTSNPNLYWYRQAAGRGLQLLFYSVGIGQISSEVPQNLSASRPQDRQFILSSKKLLLSDSGFYLCAWTAPRPYLGVNTEAFFGQGTRLTVV.

The chain carries TRBV6-5 and TRBJ1-1; D possibly corresponds to TRBD1 (6 bases). Germline V gene lookup returns CDR1 MNHEY and CDR2 SVGAGI. CDR3 length: 15 amino acids. V lost 2 bases and J 1 base, leaving 11 bases between the germline ends. CDR3 DNA: TGTGCCAGCAGTTACCACAGGGCACAGAACACTGAAGCTTTCTTT. This gives the protein CASSYHRAQNTEAFF.

The rearrangement uses TRBV7-9 and TRBJ2-1; TRBD2 matches 8 bases. V trimming: 1 base; J trimming: 7 bases; junction bases outside the gene matches: 12. The CDR3 covers 17 residues. Germline lookup yields CDR1 SEHNR and CDR2 FQNEAQ (reference sequence). The CDR3 coding sequence is TGTGCCAGCAGCTTAGAGGGGACGGGAGGGCCTCGGAATGAGCAGTTCTTC. It specifies CASSLEGTGGPRNEQFF.

The rearrangement uses TRBV7-2 and TRBJ2-1; no clear D gene. The CDR3 is 12 amino acids. Germline loops: CDR1 SGHTA, CDR2 FQGNSA. Trimming shortened V by 8 bases and J by 6 bases, and 11 bases separated the two germline ends. The CDR3 sequence is CASAFLLNEQFF. In DNA form, the CDR3 reads TGTGCCAGCGCGTTTCTCCTCAATGAGCAGTTCTTC.

The J gene is TRBJ1-2, the V gene TRBV6-1; TRBD1 aligns across 7 bases. V lost 1 base and J lost 6; bases outside the gene matches: 8. Germline CDR1 and CDR2: MNHNS and SASEGT. The CDR3 covers 15 residues. CDR3 coding DNA: TGTGCCAGCAGTGAAGGACAGGGACCGTTGGATGGCTACACCTTC. This encodes CASSEGQGPLDGYTF.

This chain uses TRBV29-1 with TRBJ1-5, with a possible D match to TRBD1 (5 bases). This CDR3 is built from 13 residues. Germline lookup yields CDR1 SQVTM and CDR2 ANQGSEA. Trimming left V 5 bases short and J 5 bases short, with 13 bases between. The DNA of the CDR3 is TGCAGCGTTTCCCAGGGTGACTATCAGCCCCAGCATTTT. The encoded protein is CSVSQGDYQPQHF.

The chain recombines TRBV5-5 with TRBJ1-2; D unclear. V gave up 0 bases and J gave up 8 bases, with 11 bases separating them. Per the germline V gene, CDR1 is SGHKS and CDR2 is YYEKEE (reference sequence). The CDR3 totals 13 residues. The CDR3: CASSLARLPGYTF. The CDR3 nucleotides are TGTGCCAGCAGCTTGGCTCGCCTACCCGGCTACACCTTC.

The chain links TRBV6-5 to TRBJ2-1; D is possibly TRBD2 (5 bases). V shed 6 bases and J shed 7 bases, with 16 bases lying between them. Germline values: CDR1 MNHEY, CDR2 SVGAGI. The CDR3 runs to 14 residues. In DNA, the CDR3 is TGTGCCAGCAGCCGCCCGACGACTACGAATGAGCAGTTCTTC. As protein: CASSRPTTTNEQFF.

The rearrangement links TRBV5-1 to TRBJ2-7; D is possibly TRBD1 (6 bases). The germline V gene encodes CDR1 SGHRS and CDR2 YFSETQ. This CDR3 comprises 13 residues. V was pared by 1 base and J by 3 bases, with 8 bases between. The DNA of the CDR3 is TGCGCCAGCAGCTTGACAGGGAGCTACGAGCAGTACTTC. This codes for CASSLTGSYEQYF.

Regarding this clone: One end of the junction varies from germline; a read error may be responsible. Other DNA sequences in the sample encode the same CDR3. CDR3 residues: CASSLGGGLLDGYTF. For the CDR3, the DNA is TGTGCCAGCAGCCTAGGGGGTGGTCTCCTTGATGGCTACACTTTC. The chain joins TRBV6-5 to TRBJ1-2, with D tentatively TRBD1 (6 bases). Germline-derived CDR1 and CDR2 are MNHEY and SVGAGI. The CDR3 has 15 residues.

This clone showed up just once. The rearrangement joins TRBV19 to TRBJ2-3; a weak D match, TRBD1 (5 bases). There are 17 residues in the CDR3. From germline, CDR1 is LNHDA and CDR2 SQIVND (reference sequence). V was cut by 4 bases and J by 4 bases, with 21 bases left in between. The CDR3 is CASSTTGPVGPADTQYF. DNA for the CDR3: TGTGCCAGTAGTACCACAGGTCCCGTTGGTCCGGCAGATACGCAGTATTTT.

This clone came up a few times. The V and J genes are TRBV6-1 and TRBJ2-7, with D possibly being TRBD2 (5 bases). Between the trimmed V and J ends, which lost 7 bases and 10 bases, there was a span of 14 bases. This CDR3 is 11 amino acids long. Germline CDR1 MNHNS, CDR2 SASEGT. This chain's CDR3 is CASMIWENQYF. For the CDR3, the DNA is TGTGCCAGCATGATCTGGGAGAACCAGTACTTC.

This chain joins TRBV5-6 and TRBJ2-5; 7 bases agree with TRBD1. The CDR3 has 14 amino acids. Per the germline V gene, CDR1 is SGHDT and CDR2 is YYEEEE. The V and J ends lost 3 bases and 5 bases, in that order; junction bases with no gene match: 7. The CDR3 DNA is TGTGCCAGCAGCTCGGGGACAGTCTTGGAGACCCAGTACTTC. The encoded protein is CASSSGTVLETQYF.

This sequence joins TRBV6-1 and TRBJ1-1; D is possibly TRBD1 (6 bases). CDR1 is MNHNS, CDR2 SASEGT, per germline. The CDR3 consists of 16 residues. V shed 4 bases and J shed 0 bases, with 15 bases lying between them. CDR3 nucleotides: TGTGCCAGCAGTGCCGTAGACGGGACAATGAACACTGAAGCTTTCTTT. It is translated as CASSAVDGTMNTEAFF.